The clone carrying this TCR beta chain occurred many times. This sample was taken from a study of neurological immune-mediated disorders. CDR3 length: 14 residues. CDR1 SGHRS and CDR2 YFSETQ come from the germline V gene. Trimming took 7 bases from V and 5 from J, leaving 13 bases between them. MiXCR, run by TCRdb on the 5' RACE reads, gives a single entry per CDR3 protein. The sample shows tens of thousands of distinct CDR3 sequences, approximately 14% of them seen only once. The V call is TRBV5-1, the J call TRBJ1-6; D remains ambiguous. The clonotype originates from a woman between 50 and 59 years old in good health. Material: PBMCs. For the CDR3, the DNA is TGCGCCAGCTGCCCCGGGCCGGATAATTCACCCCTCCACTTT. Amino acids: CASCPGPDNSPLHF. The variable domain in full, completed from reference TRBV5-1 and TRBJ1-6, reads KAGVTQTPRYLIKTRGQQVTLSCSPISGHRSVSWYQQTPGQGLQFLFEYFSETQRNKGNFPGRFSGRQFSNSRSEMNVSTLELGDSALYLCASCPGPDNSPLHFGNGTRLTVT.